These 3 T cell receptor beta chains were all obtained from the same sample, sequenced in a study of T cells in Graves' hyperthyroidism and ophthalmopathy (dated by TCRdb to between 2018 and 2020). The library was made by multiplex PCR. Instrument used: Illumina HiSeq 2000. The TCR beta CDR3 regions were amplified from the RNA transcripts. For the first round of RT-PCR on the TCR CDR3, the HTBI primer set was used together with the Qiagen OneStep RT-PCR kit. In TCRdb, the public reads were trimmed at Q25 with fastp and aligned with MiXCR, with productive beta chains retained. Each record represents a unique CDR3 protein, reported with the most common genes and DNA among its rows. For this sample there are hundreds of thousands of distinct CDR3 sequences; less than 15% appear just once. About 10% of the sample belongs to the ten largest clones. The sample was blood. These receptors were collected from a woman aged 18-30 years with Graves' hyperthyroidism.

This chain joins TRBV29-1 and TRBJ2-7; a weak D match, TRBD1 (6 bases). The germline V and J ends were trimmed by 4 bases and 0 bases, with 19 bases remaining between them. The CDR3 has 16 amino acids. The germline V gene encodes CDR1 SQVTM and CDR2 ANQGSEA. This CDR3 reads CSVAGDTSTYSYEQYF. Here the CDR3 DNA reads TGCAGCGTTGCAGGGGACACCTCCACATACTCCTACGAGCAGTACTTC.

This clonotype was counted many times. The CDR3 here is CASSGAMNTEAFF. The CDR3 DNA reads TGTGCCAGCTCGGGGGCCATGAACACTGAAGCTTTCTTT. The chain carries TRBV18 and TRBJ1-1, with D possibly matching TRBD1 (6 bases). Between the trimmed V and J ends, which lost 6 bases and 0 bases, there was a span of 8 bases. Germline loops: CDR1 KGHSH, CDR2 LQKENI. The CDR3 contains 13 residues. The full variable domain, completed using reference TRBV18 and TRBJ1-1, is NAGVMQNPRHLVRRRGQEARLRCSPMKGHSHVYWYRQLPEEGLKFMVYLQKENIIDESGMPKERFSAEFPKEGPSILRIQQVVRGDSAAYFCASSGAMNTEAFFGQGTRLTVV.

This clonotype was recorded many times. The rearrangement uses TRBV5-1 and TRBJ2-2; D unclear. The CDR3 length is 15 residues. Germline loops: CDR1 SGHRS, CDR2 YFSETQ. Trimming cost V 2 bases and J 0 bases, with 8 bases left between them. The CDR3: CASSFLGPNTGELFF. In DNA, the CDR3 is TGCGCCAGCAGCTTTCTGGGTCCGAACACCGGGGAGCTGTTTTTT.